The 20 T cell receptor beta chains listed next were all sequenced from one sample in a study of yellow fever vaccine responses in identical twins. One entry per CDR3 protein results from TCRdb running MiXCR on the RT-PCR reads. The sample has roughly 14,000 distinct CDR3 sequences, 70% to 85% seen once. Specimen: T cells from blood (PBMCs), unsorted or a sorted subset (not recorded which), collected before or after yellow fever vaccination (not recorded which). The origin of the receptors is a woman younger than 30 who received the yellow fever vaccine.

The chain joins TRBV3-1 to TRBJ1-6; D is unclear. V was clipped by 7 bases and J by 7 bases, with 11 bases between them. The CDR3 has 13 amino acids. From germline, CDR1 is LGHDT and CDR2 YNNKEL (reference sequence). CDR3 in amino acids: CASTNTANSPLHF. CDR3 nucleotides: TGTGCCAGCACTAACACCGCAAATTCACCCCTCCACTTT.

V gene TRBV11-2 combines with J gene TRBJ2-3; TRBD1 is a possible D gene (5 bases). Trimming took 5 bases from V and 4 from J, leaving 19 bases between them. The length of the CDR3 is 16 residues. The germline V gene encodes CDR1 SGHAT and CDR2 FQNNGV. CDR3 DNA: TGTGCCAGCAGCCCTGGGGCTTTAACCCGGGCAGATACGCAGTATTTT. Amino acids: CASSPGALTRADTQYF.

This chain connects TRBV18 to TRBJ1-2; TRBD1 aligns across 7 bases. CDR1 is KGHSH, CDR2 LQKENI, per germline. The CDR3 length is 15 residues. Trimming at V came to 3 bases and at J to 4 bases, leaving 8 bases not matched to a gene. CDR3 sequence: CASSPDGDSGYGYTF. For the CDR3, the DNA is TGTGCCAGCTCACCCGATGGGGACAGCGGCTATGGCTACACCTTC. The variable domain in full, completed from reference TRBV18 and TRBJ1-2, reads NAGVMQNPRHLVRRRGQEARLRCSPMKGHSHVYWYRQLPEEGLKFMVYLQKENIIDESGMPKERFSAEFPKEGPSILRIQQVVRGDSAAYFCASSPDGDSGYGYTFGSGTRLTVV.

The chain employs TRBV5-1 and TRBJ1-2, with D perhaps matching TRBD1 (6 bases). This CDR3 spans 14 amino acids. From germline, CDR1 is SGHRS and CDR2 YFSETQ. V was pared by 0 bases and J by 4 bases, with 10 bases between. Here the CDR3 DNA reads TGCGCCAGCAGCTTGGCAGGGGAGCCCTATGGCTACACCTTC. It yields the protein CASSLAGEPYGYTF. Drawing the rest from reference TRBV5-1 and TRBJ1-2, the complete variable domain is KAGVTQTPRYLIKTRGQQVTLSCSPISGHRSVSWYQQTPGQGLQFLFEYFSETQRNKGNFPGRFSGRQFSNSRSEMNVSTLELGDSALYLCASSLAGEPYGYTFGSGTRLTVV.

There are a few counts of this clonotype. The CDR3 sequence is CASSPAGGWENSSYNEQFF. CDR3 DNA: TGTGCCAGCTCACCCGCCGGCGGATGGGAGAATAGCTCCTACAATGAGCAGTTCTTC. This rearrangement joins TRBV18 to TRBJ2-1, with D perhaps matching TRBD2 (5 bases). Trimming took off 3 bases at V and 0 bases at J, with 21 bases between the two ends. The CDR3 contains 19 residues. CDR1 is KGHSH and CDR2 is LQKENI in the germline V gene.

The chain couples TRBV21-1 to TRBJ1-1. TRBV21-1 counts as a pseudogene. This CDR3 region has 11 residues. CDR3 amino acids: CASFSDTEAFF. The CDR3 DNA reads TGTGCCAGCTTTAGCGACACTGAAGCTTTCTTT.

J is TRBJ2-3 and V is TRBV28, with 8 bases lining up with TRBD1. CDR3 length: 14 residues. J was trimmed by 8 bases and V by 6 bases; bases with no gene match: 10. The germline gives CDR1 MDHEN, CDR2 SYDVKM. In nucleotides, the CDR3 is TGTGCCAGCAGAAAGACAGGGGCATTCGGTACGCAGTATTTT. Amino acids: CASRKTGAFGTQYF.

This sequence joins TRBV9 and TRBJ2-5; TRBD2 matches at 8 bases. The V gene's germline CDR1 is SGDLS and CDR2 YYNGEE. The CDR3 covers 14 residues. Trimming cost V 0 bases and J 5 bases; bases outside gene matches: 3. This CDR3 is CASSVAGGHETQYF. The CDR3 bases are TGTGCCAGCAGCGTAGCGGGGGGGCACGAGACCCAGTACTTC.

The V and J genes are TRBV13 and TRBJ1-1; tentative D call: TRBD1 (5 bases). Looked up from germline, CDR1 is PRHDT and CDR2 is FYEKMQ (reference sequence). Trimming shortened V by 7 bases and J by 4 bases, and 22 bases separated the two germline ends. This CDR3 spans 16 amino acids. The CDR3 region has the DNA TGTGCCAGCATACCTACCAAGGGGATCATGAGCACTGAAGCTTTCTTT. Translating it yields CASIPTKGIMSTEAFF.

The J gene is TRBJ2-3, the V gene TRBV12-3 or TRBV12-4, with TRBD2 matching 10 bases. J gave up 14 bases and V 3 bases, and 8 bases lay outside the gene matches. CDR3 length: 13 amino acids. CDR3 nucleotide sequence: TGTGCCAGCAGTTTGGTTGGACTAGCGGTTCGGTATTTT. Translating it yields CASSLVGLAVRYF.

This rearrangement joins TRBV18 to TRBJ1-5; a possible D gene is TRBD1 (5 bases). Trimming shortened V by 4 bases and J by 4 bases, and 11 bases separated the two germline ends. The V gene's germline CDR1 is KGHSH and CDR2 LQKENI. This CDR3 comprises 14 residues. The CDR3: CASSRGGPNQPQHF. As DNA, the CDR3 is TGTGCCAGCTCACGGGGGGGACCTAATCAGCCCCAGCATTTT.

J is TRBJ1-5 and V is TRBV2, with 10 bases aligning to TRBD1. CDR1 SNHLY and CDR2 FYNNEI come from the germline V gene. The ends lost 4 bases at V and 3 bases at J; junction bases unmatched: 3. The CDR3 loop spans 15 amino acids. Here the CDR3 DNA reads TGTGCCAGCAGTGTGGGACAGGGGAACAATCAGCCCCAGCATTTT. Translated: CASSVGQGNNQPQHF.

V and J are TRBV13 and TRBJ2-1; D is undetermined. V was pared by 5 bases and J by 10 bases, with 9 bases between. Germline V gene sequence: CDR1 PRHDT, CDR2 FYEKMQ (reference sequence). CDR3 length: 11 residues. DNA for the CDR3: TGTGCCAGCAGCCAATTTGGGGAGCAGTTCTTC. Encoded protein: CASSQFGEQFF.

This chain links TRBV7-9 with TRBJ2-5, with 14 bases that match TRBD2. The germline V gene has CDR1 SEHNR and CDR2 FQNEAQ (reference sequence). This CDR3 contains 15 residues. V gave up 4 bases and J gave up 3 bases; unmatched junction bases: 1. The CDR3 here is CASSWGLAGEETQYF. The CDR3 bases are TGTGCCAGCAGCTGGGGACTAGCGGGAGAAGAGACCCAGTACTTC.

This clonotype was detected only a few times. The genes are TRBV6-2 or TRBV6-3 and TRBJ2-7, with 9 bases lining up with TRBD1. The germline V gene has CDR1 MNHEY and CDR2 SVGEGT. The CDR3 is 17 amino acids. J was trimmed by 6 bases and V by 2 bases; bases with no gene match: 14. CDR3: CASSYHSYWTGVCEQYV. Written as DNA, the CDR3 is TGTGCCAGCAGTTACCACTCATATTGGACAGGGGTGTGCGAGCAGTACGTC.

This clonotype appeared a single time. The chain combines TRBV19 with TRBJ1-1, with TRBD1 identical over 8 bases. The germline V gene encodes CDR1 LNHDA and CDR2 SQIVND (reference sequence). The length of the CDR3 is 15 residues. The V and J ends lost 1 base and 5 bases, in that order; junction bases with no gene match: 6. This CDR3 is CASSIGDRSNTEAFF. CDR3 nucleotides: TGTGCCAGTAGTATAGGGGACAGGTCGAATACTGAAGCTTTCTTT. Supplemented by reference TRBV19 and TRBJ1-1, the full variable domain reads DGGITQSPKYLFRKEGQNVTLSCEQNLNHDAMYWYRQDPGQGLRLIYYSQIVNDFQKGDIAEGYSVSREKKESFPLTVTSAQKNPTAFYLCASSIGDRSNTEAFFGQGTRLTVV.

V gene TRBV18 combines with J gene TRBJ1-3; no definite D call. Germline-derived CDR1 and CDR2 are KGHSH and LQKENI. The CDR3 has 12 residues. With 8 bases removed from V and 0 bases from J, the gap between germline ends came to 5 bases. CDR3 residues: CASLRSGNTIYF. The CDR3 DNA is TGTGCCAGCCTACGCTCTGGAAACACCATATATTTT.

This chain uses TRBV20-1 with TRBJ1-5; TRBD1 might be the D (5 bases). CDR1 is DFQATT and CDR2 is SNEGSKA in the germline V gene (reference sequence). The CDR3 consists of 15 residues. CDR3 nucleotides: TGCTCATTGGACAATCTACACAATAGCAATCAGCCCCAGCATTTT. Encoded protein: CSLDNLHNSNQPQHF.

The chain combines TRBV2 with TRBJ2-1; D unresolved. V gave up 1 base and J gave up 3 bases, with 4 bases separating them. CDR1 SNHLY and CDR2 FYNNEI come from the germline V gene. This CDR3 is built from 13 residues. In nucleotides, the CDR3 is TGTGCCAGCAGTGAAGGTAGCTACAATGAGCAGTTCTTC. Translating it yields CASSEGSYNEQFF.

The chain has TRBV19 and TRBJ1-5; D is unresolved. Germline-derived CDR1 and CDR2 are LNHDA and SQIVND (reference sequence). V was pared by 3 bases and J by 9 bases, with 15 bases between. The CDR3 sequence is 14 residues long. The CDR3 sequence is CASSIGTILSPQHF. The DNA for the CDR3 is TGTGCCAGTAGTATTGGCACCATTTTGTCGCCCCAGCATTTT.